Listed below are T cell receptor beta chains from one sample, sequenced in a study of glioma-infiltrating T cells. TCRdb fed the multiplex PCR reads into MiXCR, producing one record per CDR3 protein. The sample comprises about 210,000 distinct CDR3 sequences, approximately 30% of which are singletons, and 20% to 25% rests with the top ten. Sequencing was done on a sample of glioma tissue, nonneoplastic brain tissue, or PBMCs (not recorded which). The receptors here all came from a human donor with low-grade glioma or glioblastoma, undergoing nonglioma brain surgery, or in good health (not recorded which). The CDR3 runs from the conserved cysteine through the conserved F or W. Each record gives: D gene, clone size, V gene, J gene, CDR3 DNA, CDR3 protein. The D gene is left open where the match is weak. Clone sizes are given selectively: once, few, many, or a class where the clone is expanded.

NA	NA	TRBV25-1	TRBJ1-1	TGTGCCCACTCCCCACCGGGGCACCCAGCAAACACTGAAGCTTTCTTT	CAHSPPGHPANTEAFF
NA	many	TRBV28	TRBJ1-3	TGTGCCAGCAGGCAGAGCAGTGGATCTGGAAACACCATATATTTT	CASRQSSGSGNTIYF
NA	many	TRBV7-8	TRBJ1-1	TGTGCCAGCAGTCTCCTGGCTGAGAATGGTGAAGCTTTCTTT	CASSLLAENGEAFF
NA	NA	TRBV27	TRBJ2-1	TGTGCCAGCAGTTCGAGTGGCGCTGGCTCCTACAATGAGCAGTTCTTC	CASSSSGAGSYNEQFF
NA	NA	TRBV18	TRBJ2-1	TGTGCCAGCTCACCACCGTGTTCGGCCTCCAGCTACAATGAGCAGTTCTTC	CASSPPCSASSYNEQFF
TRBD2	few	TRBV19	TRBJ2-7	TGTGCCAGTAGTACCCAAAGCGGGAGCTACGAGCAGTACTTC	CASSTQSGSYEQYF
NA	once	TRBV9	TRBJ2-5	TGTGCCAGCAGCGTAGAAAGGGGGACCCAGTACTTC	CASSVERGTQYF
TRBD1	many	TRBV4-1	TRBJ2-2	TGCGCCAGCAGCCAAGATGGACAGGTCACCGGGGAGCTGTTTTTT	CASSQDGQVTGELFF
NA	many	TRBV24-1	TRBJ2-7	TGTGCCACCAAGACCTACGAGCAGTACTTC	CATKTYEQYF
TRBD1	many	TRBV18	TRBJ2-7	TGTGCCAGCTCACAGCGACAGGGTCGGTACGAGCAGTACTTC	CASSQRQGRYEQYF
NA	few	TRBV29-1	TRBJ2-5	TGCAGCGTTGCCGGACAAGAGACCCAGTACTTC	CSVAGQETQYF
TRBD2	NA	TRBV20-1	TRBJ2-1	TGCAGTGCTAGACTAGCGGTATACAATGAGCAGTTATTT	CSARLAVYNEQLF
TRBD1	many	TRBV27	TRBJ1-2	TGTGCCAGCAGTTTTAGTATCGGGACAGGACTTACCTATGGCTACACCTTC	CASSFSIGTGLTYGYTF
NA	many	TRBV4-2	TRBJ2-1	TGTGCCAGCAGCCAGATGATCTGGGATGAGCAGTTCTTC	CASSQMIWDEQFF
NA	many	TRBV15	TRBJ2-5	TGTGCCATCCGGACCGCAGGTACGGAGACCCAGTACTTC	CAIRTAGTETQYF
NA	many	TRBV4-3	TRBJ2-3	TGTGCCAGCAGTTTGGAGGGTGGCACAGATACGCAGTATTTT	CASSLEGGTDTQYF
NA	many	TRBV29-1	TRBJ1-1	TGCAGCGTTGAAGAGAACACTGAAGCTTTCTTT	CSVEENTEAFF
TRBD1	many	TRBV20-1	TRBJ1-5	TGCAGTGCTAGAGATGGGACGAAGGGGGCATTAGGTCAGCCCCAGCATTTT	CSARDGTKGALGQPQHF
TRBD2	NA	TRBV6-2/TRBV6-3	TRBJ2-7	TGTGCCAGCAGTCCACATAGCGGGAGGGACTACGAGCAGTACTTC	CASSPHSGRDYEQYF
NA	once	TRBV7-3	TRBJ2-7	TGTGCCAGCAGCTTGGGGGGGGGCGGGAGTGACGAGCATTACTTC	CASSLGGGGSDEHYF
NA	NA	TRBV18	TRBJ1-5	TGTGCCAGCTCACCGCGGGGGGGAAATCAGCCCCGGCATTTT	CASSPRGGNQPRHF
NA	many	TRBV6-1	TRBJ2-1	TGTGCCAGCAGTCCCATCCCCGAGCCGGGAAGCTCCTACAATGAGCAGTTCTTC	CASSPIPEPGSSYNEQFF
NA	many	TRBV5-1	TRBJ2-3	TGCGCCAGCAGCAACGGGGGCACAGATACGCAGTATTTT	CASSNGGTDTQYF
NA	NA	TRBV7-2	TRBJ2-5	TGTGCCAGCAGCTTAGGACAGAGCACCGGGAGCCAGTACTTC	CASSLGQSTGSQYF
TRBD2	NA	TRBV3-1	TRBJ2-1	TGTGCCAGCAGCCAATTGAGCGGGAGCGCCTCCTACAATGAGCAGTTCTTC	CASSQLSGSASYNEQFF
NA	few	TRBV7-2	TRBJ2-5	TGTGCCAGCAGCAGAGTACGGGGGAGCCAAGAGACCCAGTACTTC	CASSRVRGSQETQYF
NA	once	TRBV7-9	TRBJ1-1	TGTGCCAGCAGCTGGGATACGGGAGGGGCAGGCATCGTCGCTGAAGCTTTCTTT	CASSWDTGGAGIVAEAFF
NA	NA	TRBV7-9	TRBJ2-5	TGTGCCAGCAGCCAACCTAGTTACGAGACCCAGTACTTC	CASSQPSYETQYF
NA	many	TRBV7-3	TRBJ2-2	TGTGCCAGCAGCTTAGACAGTATCGTCGGGGAGCTGTTTTTT	CASSLDSIVGELFF
NA	NA	TRBV6-1	TRBJ1-5	TGTGCCAGCAGCACCCCAACAGGGCCCAGTCAGCCCCAGCATTTT	CASSTPTGPSQPQHF
TRBD1	many	TRBV10-3	TRBJ2-3	TGTGCCATCAGCCTGGACAGGGGGAGTGCTACAGATACGCAGTATTTT	CAISLDRGSATDTQYF
TRBD1	many	TRBV7-2	TRBJ2-1	TGTGCCAGCAGCTCGAGACGACAGGGGGCCTACAATGAGCAGTTCTTC	CASSSRRQGAYNEQFF
TRBD2	many	TRBV6-2/TRBV6-3	TRBJ2-2	TGTGCCAGCAGTAGGTCTAGCGGGGCGAACACCGGGGAGCTGTTTTTT	CASSRSSGANTGELFF
TRBD2	NA	TRBV19	TRBJ2-1	TGTTCCAGTAGTCGGATCCGGGGGGACAATGAGCAGTTCTTC	CSSSRIRGDNEQFF
TRBD1	many	TRBV7-9	TRBJ2-5	TGTGCCAGCAGCATGATACAGGGGACCCAAGAGACCCAGTACTTC	CASSMIQGTQETQYF
NA	many	TRBV10-3	TRBJ1-4	TGTGCCATCTCAACGGGGAATGAAAAACTGTTTTTT	CAISTGNEKLFF
TRBD2	many	TRBV6-1	TRBJ2-2	TGTGCCAGCCGCGCGACTAGCGGGGTCGGGGAGCTGTTTTTT	CASRATSGVGELFF
TRBD2	many	TRBV12-3/TRBV12-4	TRBJ2-2	TGTGCCAGCAGGGAGACTAGCGGGATCACCGGGGAGCTGTTTTTT	CASRETSGITGELFF
TRBD1	NA	TRBV7-9	TRBJ1-4	TGTGCCAGCAGCTTAGGACAGGGATCGGGAGGTGAAAAACTGTTTTTT	CASSLGQGSGGEKLFF
NA	many	TRBV28	TRBJ2-3	TGTGCCAGCAGGCTGGGTGGAACAGATACGCAGTATTTT	CASRLGGTDTQYF
NA	NA	TRBV7-9	TRBJ2-7	TGTGCCAGCATCCCTACCGGGACCTACGAGCAGTACTTC	CASIPTGTYEQYF
NA	NA	TRBV6-6	TRBJ2-7	TGTGCCAGCAGCTCCCTATACGGTCCGACCTACGAGCAGTACTTC	CASSSLYGPTYEQYF
TRBD1	NA	TRBV11-1	TRBJ2-5	TGTGCCAGCAGCTTAGCGGGACAGTTCCAAGAGACCCAGTACTTC	CASSLAGQFQETQYF
TRBD1	NA	TRBV28	TRBJ1-2	TGTGCCAGCAGTTTATCCCAACCGGGACAGGGGTCCTATGGCTACACCTTC	CASSLSQPGQGSYGYTF
NA	NA	TRBV11-2	TRBJ2-7	TGTGCCAGCAGCCGCGGGTCACCGACCTACGAGCAGTACTTC	CASSRGSPTYEQYF
NA	NA	TRBV12-5	TRBJ1-2	TGTGCTAGTGGTTTGATTGGGGCTATAGGCTACACCTTC	CASGLIGAIGYTF
NA	many	TRBV20-1	TRBJ2-1	TGCAGTGTCCCGCACGTGGCTAGCAGCTACAATGAGCAGTTCTTC	CSVPHVASSYNEQFF
NA	many	TRBV12-3/TRBV12-4	TRBJ2-1	TGTGCCAGTAGTCAACAGGTTGCCAACAATGAGCAGTTCTTC	CASSQQVANNEQFF
NA	many	TRBV12-3/TRBV12-4	TRBJ2-1	TGTGCCAGCAGTCCCCGGACTACAGATGAGCAGTTCTTC	CASSPRTTDEQFF
NA	NA	TRBV5-4	TRBJ2-7	TGTGCCAGCAGCTCTTTGGGTCAGCACGAGCAGTACTTC	CASSSLGQHEQYF
TRBD1	many	TRBV6-1	TRBJ2-7	TGTGCCAGCAGTGAAGCGGACAGGGGGGACGAGCAGTACTTC	CASSEADRGDEQYF
NA	many	TRBV7-2	TRBJ2-3	TGTGCCAGCAGCTTCCCGGGTACGCAGTATTTT	CASSFPGTQYF
TRBD2	NA	TRBV3-1	TRBJ2-5	TGTGCCAGCAGCCCGACTAGCGGGAGGGTCCAAGAGACCCAGTACTTC	CASSPTSGRVQETQYF
TRBD1	NA	TRBV9	TRBJ1-2	TGTGCCAGCAGCTTAGGGGGGACAGCGGCTAACTATGGCTACACCTTC	CASSLGGTAANYGYTF
TRBD1	many	TRBV4-2	TRBJ2-1	TGTGCCAGCAGCCAACGGACTACCGGGACAGGGGCTAATGAGCAGTTCTTC	CASSQRTTGTGANEQFF
NA	many	TRBV4-1	TRBJ1-6	TGCGCCAGCAGCCAAGACGAGGGGCTAAACCATTCACCCCTCCACTTT	CASSQDEGLNHSPLHF
TRBD2	NA	TRBV12-3/TRBV12-4	TRBJ2-7	TGTGCCCCCCCCCCGCGGGAGGTCCCCTACGAGCAGTACTTC	CAPPPREVPYEQYF
TRBD2	many	TRBV12-3/TRBV12-4	TRBJ2-3	TGTGCCAGCAGACCTAGCGGGCCAGATACGCAGTATTTT	CASRPSGPDTQYF